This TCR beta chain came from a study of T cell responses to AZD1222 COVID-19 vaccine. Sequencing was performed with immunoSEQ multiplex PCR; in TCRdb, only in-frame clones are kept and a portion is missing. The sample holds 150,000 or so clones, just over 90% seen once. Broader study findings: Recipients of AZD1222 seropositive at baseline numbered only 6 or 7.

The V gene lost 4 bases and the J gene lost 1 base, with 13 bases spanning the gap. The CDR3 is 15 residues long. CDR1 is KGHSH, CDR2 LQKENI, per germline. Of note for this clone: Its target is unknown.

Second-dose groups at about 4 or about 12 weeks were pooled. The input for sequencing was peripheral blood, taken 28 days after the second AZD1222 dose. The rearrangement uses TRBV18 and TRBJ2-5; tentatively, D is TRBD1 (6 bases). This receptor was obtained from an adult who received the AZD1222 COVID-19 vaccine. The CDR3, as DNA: TGTGCCAGCTCACTTGGACAGAGTCCCCAAGAGACCCAGTACTTC. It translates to CASSLGQSPQETQYF.